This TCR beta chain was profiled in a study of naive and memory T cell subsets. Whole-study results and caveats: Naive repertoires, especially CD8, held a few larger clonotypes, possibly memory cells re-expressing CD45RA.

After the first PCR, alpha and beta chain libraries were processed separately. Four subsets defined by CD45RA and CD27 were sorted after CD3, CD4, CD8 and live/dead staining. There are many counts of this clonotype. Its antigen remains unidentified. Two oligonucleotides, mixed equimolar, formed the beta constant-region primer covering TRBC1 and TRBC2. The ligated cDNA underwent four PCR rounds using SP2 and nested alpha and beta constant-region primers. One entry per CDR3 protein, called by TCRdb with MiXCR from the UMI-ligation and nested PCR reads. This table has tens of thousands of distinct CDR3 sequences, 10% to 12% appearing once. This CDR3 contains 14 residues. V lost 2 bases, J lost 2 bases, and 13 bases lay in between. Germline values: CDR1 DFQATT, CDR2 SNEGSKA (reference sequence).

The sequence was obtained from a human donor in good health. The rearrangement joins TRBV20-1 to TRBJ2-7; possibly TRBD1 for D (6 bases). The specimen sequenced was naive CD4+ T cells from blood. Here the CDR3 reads CSARSTGLPYEQYF. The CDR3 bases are TGCAGTGCTAGATCTACAGGGTTGCCCTACGAGCAGTACTTC.